This T cell receptor beta chain was recovered during a study of shared clonotypes between healthy human individuals. General observations from the study: Generally, naive subsets (rather than memory subsets) showed larger estimated richness. Sharing of clonotypes among donors was expected to vary with sequencing depth. Naive CD4 clonotype sharing across a few donors was 4% to 5%.

Generated by immunoSEQ multiplex PCR, the TCRdb table keeps only in-frame clones and is missing some. The table includes about 1.1 million clones, approximately 80% detected once. The table lists this clone with a few counts. What it binds is not known. Other DNA sequences in the sample encode the same CDR3. The germline V gene encodes CDR1 SGHNT and CDR2 YYREEE (reference sequence). The CDR3 runs 13 residues. V lost 0 bases, J lost 1 base, and 4 bases lay in between. Division of CD4+ cells produced a CD45RA+ naive subset and a CD45RA-negative memory subset. Sequencing used memory CD4+ T cells from PBMCs. The sample's subset: CD45RA-negative fraction. The receptor was isolated from a man younger than 35 in good health. Some clones in this sample may be carry-over from other donors' samples. This chain uses TRBV5-4 with TRBJ1-1; D is undetermined. As DNA, the CDR3 is TGTGCCAGCAGCTTGGGCTCGAACACTGAAGCTTTCTTT. Residues: CASSLGSNTEAFF.